The 5 T cell receptor beta chains below come from one sample, sequenced in a study of PD-L1 blockade in urothelial cancer. Noted time point: pretreatment peripheral blood. Sequencing was performed with immunoSEQ multiplex PCR; in TCRdb, only in-frame clones are kept and a portion is missing. Here the sample spans 65,000 to 90,000 clones, 80% to 85% being singletons. Sequences were derived from PBMCs, sampled around atezolizumab (anti-PD-L1) treatment. The origin of the receptors is a woman aged 65 to 85 with urothelial cancer.

In DNA form, the CDR3 reads TGTGCCAGCAGCGCCGTGGACAGGGTTAATTCCTACGAGCAGTACTTC. Translation gives CASSAVDRVNSYEQYF. The chain is built from TRBV9 and TRBJ2-7, with 8 positions matching TRBD1. The CDR3 is made up of 16 amino acids. Trimming cost V 3 bases and J 1 base; bases outside gene matches: 9. Germline V gene data show CDR1 as SGDLS and CDR2 as YYNGEE.

This chain links TRBV10-3 with TRBJ1-5, with a possible D match to TRBD1 (6 bases). Trimming left V 7 bases short and J 3 bases short, with 13 bases between. The CDR3 sequence is 14 residues long. CDR1 and CDR2 from the germline V gene are ENHRY and SYGVKD. In DNA form, the CDR3 reads TGTGCCATCACCCCCGGACAGAACAATCAGCCCCAGCATTTT. Its translation is CAITPGQNNQPQHF.

The chain recombines TRBV4-1 with TRBJ2-5; TRBD1 matches 7 bases. The CDR3 covers 15 residues. The trim removed 3 bases at V and 3 bases at J, leaving 7 bases unmatched. CDR1 and CDR2 (germline): MGHRA, YSYEKL. The CDR3 region is CASSQLDRVKETQYF. CDR3 bases: TGCGCCAGCAGCCAGCTAGACAGGGTAAAAGAGACCCAGTACTTC.

This clone occurred a few times. The rearrangement links TRBV9 to TRBJ1-1; 10 bases fit TRBD1. This CDR3 has 14 residues. Germline CDR1 SGDLS, CDR2 YYNGEE. The ends lost 7 bases at V and 4 bases at J; junction bases unmatched: 7. Written as DNA, the CDR3 is TGTGCCAGCCGCGCGGGACAGGGGACCACTGAAGCTTTCTTT. The encoded protein is CASRAGQGTTEAFF.

The chain carries TRBV6-6 and TRBJ2-7; TRBD2 aligns across 12 bases. There are 16 residues in the CDR3. The germline V gene has CDR1 MNHNY and CDR2 SVGAGI (reference sequence). V lost 4 bases to trimming and J lost 3 bases; unmatched junction nucleotides: 7. The CDR3 DNA is TGTGCCAGCAGTTTTCAAACTAGCGGGGGGCACTACGAGCAGTACTTC. This gives the protein CASSFQTSGGHYEQYF.